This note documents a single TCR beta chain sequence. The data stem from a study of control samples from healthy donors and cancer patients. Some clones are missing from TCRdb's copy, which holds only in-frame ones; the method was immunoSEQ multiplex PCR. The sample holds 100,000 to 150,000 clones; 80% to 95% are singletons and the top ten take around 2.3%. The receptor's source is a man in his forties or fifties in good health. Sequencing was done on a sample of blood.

The CDR3 loop is CASSVARGTDTQYF. In DNA, the CDR3 is TGTGCCAGCAGCGTAGCGCGGGGCACAGATACGCAGTATTTT. The V and J genes are TRBV9 and TRBJ2-3; perhaps TRBD2 as D (5 bases). This CDR3 comprises 14 residues. Trimming left V 0 bases short and J 1 base short, with 6 bases between. Germline V lookup: CDR1 SGDLS, CDR2 YYNGEE.